This entry is about one T cell receptor (beta chain). The target of this receptor is not known. No much larger clone is present one base from it, and per-base qualities are unavailable. These data come from a study of spatial heterogeneity in lung cancer (dated by TCRdb to between 2019 and 2020). About the investigation overall: The donors were fewer than 90 patients from the lung TRACERx cohort who had early-stage, untreated non-small cell lung cancer. Follow-up PBMC samples were sequenced whenever available, with a median time to follow-up of approximately 2 years after resection. More beta-chain than alpha-chain transcripts were consistently detected, likely reflecting higher beta-chain transcript abundance. In the raw uncorrected reads, each unique combination of TCR and UMI appeared more than ten times on average. In non-small cell lung cancer, the study quantitatively compared TCR alpha and beta repertoires across several tumor regions, matched nontumor lung, and blood. TCR repertoire features were related to nonsynonymous mutation counts determined by whole-exome sequencing of tumor tissue. At surgery, both alpha and beta chains were TCR-sequenced in 220 tumor regions, fewer than 65 matched nontumor lung samples and just over 55 PBMC samples.

The library was generated by 5' RACE. Sequenced using a NextSeq 500. In the TCR library protocol, a unique molecular identifier was attached to each TCR cDNA molecule so that PCR and sequencing errors could be corrected. Per the authors' processing: TCR identification, UMI-based error correction and CDR3 extraction were all carried out with Decombinator tools. TCRs above a frequency of 2 per 1,000, corresponding to the top 1% of the tumor frequency distribution, were defined as expanded. Renyi diversity was computed with the R vegan package after each repertoire had been subsampled 100 times to 5,000 TCRs. CDR3 similarity networks were built from amino acid triplet string-kernel similarity, with CDR3s being connected when pairwise similarity was above 0.82. Starting from the raw public reads, TCRdb applied fastp trimming at Q25, assembled clones with MiXCR and retained in-frame beta chains. Every entry covers one CDR3 protein and lists the most common genes and DNA from its rows. None of the V and J calls come from the authors' own analysis; TCRdb made them. The sample table holds some 43,000 distinct CDR3 sequences, of which approximately 10% were seen once. The ten largest clones add up to over 15% of the sample.

The time point label corresponds to: blood at routine non-recurrence follow-up after resection. TCR sequencing used whole RNA extracted from tumor and nontumor lung tissue, or from cryopreserved PBMC samples, without cell sorting. Only patients with enough RNA available from two or more tumor regions were chosen for TCR sequencing. Broader findings and caveats from the paper: Comparisons of baseline and follow-up blood repertoires included only 15 or so patients. Confirming at a functional level the hypothesis that regional TCRs recognize regional mutations was considered to require additional single-cell paired TCR alpha and beta sequencing. Ubiquitous expanded tumor TCRs were detected in blood more often at tumor resection than at routine follow-up.

Material: PBMCs, obtained at follow-up. This receptor was obtained from a female donor with early-stage non-small cell lung cancer.

The DNA is as follows: TGTGCCAGCAGTCCGATCAGCGGGGGGGCCCGGAGCTCCTACAATGAGCAGTTCTTC. This gives the protein CASSPISGGARSSYNEQFF. The sequence is built from TRBV6-5 and TRBJ2-1, with 10 bases aligning to TRBD2. The cysteine opens and the phenylalanine closes a CDR3 of 19 amino acids. Only the CDR3 DNA stays, 57 bases, in frame from base 1. The V end gives up 5 bases and the J end 0 bases, leaving 13 bases in the junction not matched to a gene. CDR1 and CDR2 (MNHEY, SVGAGI) derive from the germline V gene.